Described below is a single T cell receptor beta chain sequence and its context. Its target is unknown. All the donors were Caucasian adults who lived in Nashville, Tennessee. The authors divided CD4+ cells into CD45RA+ naive and CD45RA-negative memory subsets. The data derive from a study of shared clonotypes between healthy human individuals. Study-wide results and caveats: Generally, estimated richness proved larger in naive subsets than it did in memory subsets.

The V end lost 0 bases, the J end lost 7 bases, and 19 bases lay between the germline ends. The CDR3 sequence is 16 residues long. The V gene's germline CDR1 is MGHRA and CDR2 YSYEKL. Genomic DNA per cell subset filled all wells of several immunoSEQ plates. Repertoires were generated with immunoSEQ multiplex PCR, while TCRdb's copy carries only in-frame clones and drops some. The table records roughly 1.5 million clones, 95% to 99% of them present only once. Source material: naive CD4+ T cells sorted from blood. Stated subset: CD45RA+ positively selected. The sequence was obtained from a man aged 25 to 40 in good health. The genes are TRBV4-1 and TRBJ2-7; D not certain. This CDR3 is CASSQDASAVLGEQYF. CDR3 DNA: TGCGCCAGCAGCCAAGATGCGTCGGCCGTGCTGGGGGAGCAGTACTTC.